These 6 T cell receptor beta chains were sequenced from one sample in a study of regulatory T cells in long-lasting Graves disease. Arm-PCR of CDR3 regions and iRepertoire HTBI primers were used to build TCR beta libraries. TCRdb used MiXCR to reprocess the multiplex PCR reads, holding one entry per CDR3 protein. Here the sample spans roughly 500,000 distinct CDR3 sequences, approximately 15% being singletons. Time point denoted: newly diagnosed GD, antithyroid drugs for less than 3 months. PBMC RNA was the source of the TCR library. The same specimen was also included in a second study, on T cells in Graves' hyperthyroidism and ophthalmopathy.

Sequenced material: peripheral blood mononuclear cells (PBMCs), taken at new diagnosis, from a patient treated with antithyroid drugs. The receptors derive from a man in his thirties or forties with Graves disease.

Here the CDR3 reads CASSDRGKENTEAFF. The CDR3 DNA is TGTGCCAGTAGCGACAGGGGGAAGGAGAACACTGAAGCTTTCTTT. The gene calls are TRBV19 and TRBJ1-1; 9 bases are a match to TRBD1. Germline trimming cut 6 bases from V and 1 base from J; bases unmatched to any gene: 6. CDR1 is LNHDA and CDR2 is SQIVND in the germline V gene (reference sequence). The CDR3 is 15 residues long.

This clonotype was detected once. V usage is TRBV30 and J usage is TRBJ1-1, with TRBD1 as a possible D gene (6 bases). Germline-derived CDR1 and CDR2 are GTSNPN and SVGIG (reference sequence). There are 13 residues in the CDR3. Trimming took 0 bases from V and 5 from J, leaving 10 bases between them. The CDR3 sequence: CAWSVQGRTEAFF. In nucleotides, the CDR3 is TGTGCCTGGAGTGTACAGGGTCGGACTGAAGCTTTCTTT.

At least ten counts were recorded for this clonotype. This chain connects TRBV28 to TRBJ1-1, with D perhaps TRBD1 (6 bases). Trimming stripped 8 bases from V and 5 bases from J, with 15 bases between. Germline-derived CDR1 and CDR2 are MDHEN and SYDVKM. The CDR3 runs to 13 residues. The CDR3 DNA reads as TGTGCCAGCGAAAACGGGGGCTGGACTGAAGCTTTCTTT. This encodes CASENGGWTEAFF.

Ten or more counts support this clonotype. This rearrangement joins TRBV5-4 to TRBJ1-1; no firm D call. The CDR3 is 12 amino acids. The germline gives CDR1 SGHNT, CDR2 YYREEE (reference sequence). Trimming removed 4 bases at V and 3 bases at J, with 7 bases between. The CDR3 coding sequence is TGTGCCAGCAGCCGACCGGACACTGAAGCTTTCTTT. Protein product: CASSRPDTEAFF.

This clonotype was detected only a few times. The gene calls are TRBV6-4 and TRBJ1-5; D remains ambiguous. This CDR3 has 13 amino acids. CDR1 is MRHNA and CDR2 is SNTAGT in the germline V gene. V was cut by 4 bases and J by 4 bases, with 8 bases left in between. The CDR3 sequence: CASSVTRNQPQHF. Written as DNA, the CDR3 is TGTGCCAGCAGTGTAACAAGGAATCAGCCCCAGCATTTT.

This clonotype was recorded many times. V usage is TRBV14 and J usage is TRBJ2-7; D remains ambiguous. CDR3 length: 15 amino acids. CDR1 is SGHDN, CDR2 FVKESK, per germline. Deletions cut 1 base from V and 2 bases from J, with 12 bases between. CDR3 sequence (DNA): TGTGCCAGCAGCCAAGTAGGTGCTTCGCCCTACGAGCAGTACTTC. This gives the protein CASSQVGASPYEQYF.